A selection of T cell receptor beta chains follows, all from one sample in a study of PD-L1 blockade in urothelial cancer. Produced via immunoSEQ multiplex PCR; TCRdb's table is partial and in-frame only. The table shows about 44,000 clones, with roughly nine tenths occurring only once. This specimen consisted of PBMCs, obtained around atezolizumab (anti-PD-L1) treatment. Receptor source: a man between 65 and 85 years old with urothelial cancer. Both conserved end residues are trimmed from each CDR3. Clone size is shown for a subset of rows, as once, few, many or a class of expanded clone.

>TRBV10-3|NA
AIRYSGTGGVVYEQY
>TRBV5-4|NA
ASSRDSYEQY
>TRBV30|NA
AWSKQDRGYEQY
>TRBV5-6|NA
ASSLPGTGAYEQY
>TRBV21-1|NA
ASSRKEQGVGF
>TRBV4-2|few
ASSQDPGGVGEKLF
>TRBV5-1|once
ASSLWAAGSTDTQY
>TRBV2|NA
ASRKGQLQETQY
>TRBV30|NA
AWSVLRGGTEAF
>TRBV6-1|NA
ASTKDGGMNTEAF
>TRBV27|NA
ASSLTGGATEAF
>TRBV19|NA
ASSIRGTGASTTAGELF
>TRBV2|once
ASRPGQGATEAF
>TRBV7-8|NA
ASSLGTEDAYGYT
>TRBV9|NA
ASSVNPPGQGRGNYGYT
>TRBV5-4|NA
ASSLQRSNTEAF
>TRBV7-9|NA
ASILGGSGAQETQY
>TRBV6-6|NA
ASRPTGDKNIQY
>TRBV27|NA
ATQYAGELF
>TRBV6-5|NA
ASSYSLTGHYGYT
>TRBV5-1|NA
ASSSGQGRAEAF
>TRBV19|NA
ASTLLRDTDNQPQH
>TRBV13|NA
ASSASGTGTEQY
>TRBV7-6|NA
ASSFGRGDEQY
>TRBV18|NA
ASSPLAGGPTDTQY
>TRBV19|NA
ASSMGLLNEQF
>TRBV4-1|once
ASSQARGAGTGELF
>TRBV7-9|NA
ASSLVGAGDYGYT
>TRBV5-4|NA
ASSAGTPTDTQY
>TRBV2|NA
ASSRNRAQPQH
>TRBV20-1|NA
SGRGGGEQY
>TRBV5-4|NA
ASSAQTSGRGTDTQY
>TRBV5-4|once
ASSHRDTADTQY
>TRBV11-2|NA
ASSSDRNTEAF
>TRBV6-4|NA
ASSDSSGNTGELF
>TRBV28|few
ASSSGQGVSTYGYT
>TRBV11-2|NA
ASSLAVGTSGRAGELF
>TRBV5-5|NA
ASSLVRNTEAF
>TRBV7-3|NA
ASSPASGRAGDTQY
>TRBV15|NA
ATSRQGASDTQY
>TRBV27|NA
ASTGHRELF
>TRBV9|NA
ASSSRGGGAETQY
>TRBV27|NA
ASSLERRLGEQY
>TRBV29-1|NA
SSLNRGVDGYT
>TRBV28|NA
ASSPIQPQH
>TRBV11-2|NA
ASSLDSVAGSEQF
>TRBV14|NA
ASGRSPLETQY
>TRBV4-1|once
ASSQERAPSTDTQY
>TRBV11-2|NA
ASSLARVTDTQY
>TRBV2|NA
ASSDRDAF
>TRBV9|NA
ASSAETGVVGDEQF
>TRBV19|NA
ASSSMRQGANTEAF